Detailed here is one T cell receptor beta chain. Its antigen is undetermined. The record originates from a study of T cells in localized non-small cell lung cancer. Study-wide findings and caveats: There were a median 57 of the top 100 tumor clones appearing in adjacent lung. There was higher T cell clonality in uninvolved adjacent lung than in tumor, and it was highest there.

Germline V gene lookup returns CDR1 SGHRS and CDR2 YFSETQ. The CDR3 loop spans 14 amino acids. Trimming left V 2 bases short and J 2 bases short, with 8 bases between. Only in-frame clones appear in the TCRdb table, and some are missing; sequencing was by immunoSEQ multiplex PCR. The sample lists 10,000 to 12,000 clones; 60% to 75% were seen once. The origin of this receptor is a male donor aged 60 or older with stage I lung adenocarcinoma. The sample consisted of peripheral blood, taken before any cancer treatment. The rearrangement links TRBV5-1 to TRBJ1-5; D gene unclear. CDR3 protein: CASSLYPGNQPQHF. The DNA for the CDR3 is TGCGCCAGCAGCTTATATCCGGGCAATCAGCCCCAGCATTTT.